This TCR beta chain derives from a study of T cells in localized non-small cell lung cancer. The length of the CDR3 is 13 residues. V lost 5 bases and J lost 4; bases outside the gene matches: 3. Germline CDR1 reads MNHNY; CDR2 reads SVGAGI (reference sequence). There are many counts of this clone. Produced via immunoSEQ multiplex PCR; TCRdb's table is partial and in-frame only. The table lists 75,000 to 85,000 clones, over 75% of them singletons, with roughly 9.8% in the top ten. The receptor was isolated from a female donor at least 60 years old with stage I lung adenocarcinoma. The material was peripheral blood, obtained before any cancer treatment. The chain carries TRBV6-6 and TRBJ1-1; 8 nucleotides align to TRBD1. In DNA form, the CDR3 reads TGTGCCAGCAGTACCACAGGGGGCACTGAAGCTTTCTTT. Amino acids: CASSTTGGTEAFF.